The source of this T cell receptor (beta chain) is a study of cytomegalovirus exposure and HLA in healthy donors. Across the study: Genotyping of some 400 donors showed that roughly 83% belonged to the Caucasian-associated ancestry cluster.

To note about this clone: Its antigen is as yet unknown.

Study outcomes and limitations: In a later analysis, TCR beta V- and J-gene trimming showed a link to a missense DCLRE1C variant. In vitro, a few CMV-associated chains proved specific for CMV antigens. In a later analysis, common viral pathogens appeared linked to several of the most significant clusters.

Per germline, CDR1 MNHEY and CDR2 SVGAGI. This CDR3 spans 14 amino acids. V trimming: 5 bases; J trimming: 7 bases; junction bases outside the gene matches: 8. Vbeta (60) and Jbeta (13) primers were used in the PCR. Libraries were prepared by immunoSEQ multiplex PCR; TCRdb keeps only in-frame clonotypes and omits some of them. The data show about 150,000 clones, about 74% seen once. The V gene is TRBV6-5, the J gene TRBJ2-7; the match to TRBD1 covers 10 bases. The clonotype originates from a woman between 40 and 55 years old in good health and CMV-seronegative. Source material: PBMCs. CDR3 sequence reads: CASSIRQGAGEQYF. In DNA, the CDR3 is TGTGCCAGCAGTATACGACAGGGGGCGGGGGAGCAGTACTTC.